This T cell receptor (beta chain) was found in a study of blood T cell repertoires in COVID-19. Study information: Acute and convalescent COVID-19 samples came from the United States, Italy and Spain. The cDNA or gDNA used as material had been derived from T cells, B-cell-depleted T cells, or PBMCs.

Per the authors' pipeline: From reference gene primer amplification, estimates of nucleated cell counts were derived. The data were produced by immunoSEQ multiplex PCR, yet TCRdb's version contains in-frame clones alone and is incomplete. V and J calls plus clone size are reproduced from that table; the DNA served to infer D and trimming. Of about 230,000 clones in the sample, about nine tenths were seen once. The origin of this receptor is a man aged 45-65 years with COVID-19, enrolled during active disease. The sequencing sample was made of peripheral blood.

The CDR3 loop reads CAISSTGTDYGYTF. The CDR3 DNA is TGTGCCATCAGTTCAACCGGGACAGACTATGGCTACACCTTC. The chain links TRBV10-3 to TRBJ1-2; 7 nucleotides align to TRBD1. With 5 bases clipped from V and 3 bases from J, the junction kept 6 bases outside the gene matches. The CDR3 spans 14 residues. Germline V gene sequence: CDR1 ENHRY, CDR2 SYGVKD.